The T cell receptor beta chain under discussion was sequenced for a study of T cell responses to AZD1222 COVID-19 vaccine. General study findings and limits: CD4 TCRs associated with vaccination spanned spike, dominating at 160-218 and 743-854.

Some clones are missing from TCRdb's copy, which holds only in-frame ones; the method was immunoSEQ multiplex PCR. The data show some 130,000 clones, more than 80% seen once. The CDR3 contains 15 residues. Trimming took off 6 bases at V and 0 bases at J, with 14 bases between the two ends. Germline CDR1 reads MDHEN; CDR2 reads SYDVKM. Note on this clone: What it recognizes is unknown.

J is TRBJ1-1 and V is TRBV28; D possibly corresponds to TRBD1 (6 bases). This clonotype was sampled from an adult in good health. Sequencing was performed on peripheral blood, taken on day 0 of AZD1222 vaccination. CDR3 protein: CASSLPGQLNTEAFF. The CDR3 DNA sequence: TGTGCCAGCAGCCTCCCCGGACAGTTGAACACTGAAGCTTTCTTT.